The T cell receptor beta chain described here comes from a study of blood T cell repertoires in COVID-19 (dated by TCRdb to 2018 to 2021). For context, the study as a whole: Collaborator samples came from the United States, Italy and Spain and covered acute and convalescent phases of COVID-19. A freely available public database, intended as a resource for researchers studying the immune response to SARS-CoV-2, is where the repertoires were released. A de-identified subject ID, COVID-19 status, age in years and sex were almost always included in the sample metadata. Samples came from the ongoing ImmuneRACE study (first 160 participants) plus 1,254 subjects from 6 global collaborators. The prospective study material was composed of cDNA or gDNA derived from T cells, B-cell-depleted T cells, or PBMCs. Deeply sampled blood TCRbeta repertoires from subjects exposed to, actively infected with, or recovered from COVID-19 were included in the dataset. HLA class I and class II types, where available, came from metadata supplied by the sample provider rather than from assay-based typing.

What the authors observed across the whole study: Clinical and demographic metadata were provided uncurated, with the amount varying by source and participant.

TCRbeta CDR3 regions were amplified from genomic DNA using the immunoSEQ Assay, a bias-controlled multiplex PCR. As for the authors' bioinformatics: The number of nucleated cells in each sample was estimated by amplification of reference gene primers within the assay. To quantify the absolute abundance of each unique TCRbeta CDR3 rearrangement, sequence reads were collapsed and filtered. For each sample, productive Simpson clonality was calculated as the square root of Simpson's diversity index over productive rearrangements. Held by TCRdb, this immuneACCESS table contains in-frame sequences only and omits some clones. Under half of the omission traces to an unresolved V gene where checked; the cause of the rest is unknown. The DNA gave D and trimming, while V, J and clone size come from that table. The sample contains fewer than 250,000 clones, about 80% of them found a single time. The leading ten clones occupy approximately 1.9% of the sample.

According to the germline V gene, CDR1 reads ENHRY and CDR2 reads SYGVKD. Trimming removed 4 bases from V and 0 bases from J; the gene matches leave 8 bases unexplained. The cysteine opens and the phenylalanine closes a CDR3 of 16 amino acids. Solely the CDR3 DNA is kept, with 48 bases framed from the first base. The collaborating institutions used their own protocols to collect whole blood in K2EDTA tubes. Collaborator samples were shipped for TCRbeta analysis as frozen whole blood, isolated PBMCs, or DNA extracted from either sample type. Note on this clone: The specificity of this receptor is unknown. Base-call qualities are not available, and no considerably larger clone is one nucleotide away.

This receptor chain uses TRBV10-3 and TRBJ2-7, and TRBD1 aligns with 8 junction nucleotides. The origin of this receptor is a woman of 80 years or more with acute or convalescent COVID-19. Sequenced input: peripheral blood. The sequenced DNA is TGTGCCATCAGTGGCCCACAGGGGGTTGTCTCCTACGAGCAGTACTTC. Its coded protein is CAISGPQGVVSYEQYF.